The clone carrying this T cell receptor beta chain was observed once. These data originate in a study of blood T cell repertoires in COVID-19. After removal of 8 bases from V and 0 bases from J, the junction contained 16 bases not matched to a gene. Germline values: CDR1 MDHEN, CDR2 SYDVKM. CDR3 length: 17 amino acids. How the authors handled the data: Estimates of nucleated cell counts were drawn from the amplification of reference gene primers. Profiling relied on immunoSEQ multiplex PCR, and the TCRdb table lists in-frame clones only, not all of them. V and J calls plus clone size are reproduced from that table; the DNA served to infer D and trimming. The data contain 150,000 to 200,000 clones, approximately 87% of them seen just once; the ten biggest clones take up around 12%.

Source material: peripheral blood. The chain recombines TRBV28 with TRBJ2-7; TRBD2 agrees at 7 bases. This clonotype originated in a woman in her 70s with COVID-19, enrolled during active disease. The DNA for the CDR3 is TGTGCCAGCGGGCCGGGGGTAGCGGGCCCCAGCTCCTACGAGCAGTACTTC. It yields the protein CASGPGVAGPSSYEQYF.